This TCR beta chain was profiled in a study of blood T cell repertoires in COVID-19. As for the study in general: Material from acute and convalescent COVID-19 was sourced from the United States, Italy and Spain. PBMCs, B-cell-depleted T cells, or T cells provided the cDNA or gDNA that made up the material.

Authors' methods: Estimated nucleated cell counts came from reference gene primer amplification. Profiling relied on immunoSEQ multiplex PCR, and the TCRdb table lists in-frame clones only, not all of them. Clone size and V and J calls were adopted from that table, with D and trimming inferred from the DNA. The sample contains some 230,000 clones, 80% to 85% of which appear only once. The source is a woman aged 55-69 years with acute or convalescent COVID-19. The sequencing sample was made of peripheral blood.

CDR3 sequence reads: CASSPDSQETQYF. The DNA for the CDR3 is TGTGCCAGCAGCCCAGACTCCCAAGAGACCCAGTACTTC. The chain carries TRBV11-3 and TRBJ2-5; D call uncertain. This CDR3 spans 13 amino acids. With 5 bases removed from V and 1 base from J, the gap between germline ends came to 8 bases. Germline V CDR1 and CDR2: SGHNT, YENEEA. The complete variable domain, with remaining parts taken from reference TRBV11-3 and TRBJ2-5, reads EAGVVQSPRYKIIEKKQPVAFWCNPISGHNTLYWYLQNLGQGPELLIRYENEEAVDDSQLPKDRFSAERLKGVDSTLKIQPAELGDSAVYLCASSPDSQETQYFGPGTRLLVL.